This T cell receptor beta chain was identified during a study of spatial heterogeneity in lung cancer. Via MiXCR, TCRdb re-called the 5' RACE reads, giving one row per CDR3 protein. This table has about 5,100 distinct CDR3 sequences, around 26% appearing once. Relative to its sample, this clonotype is medium-sized. The time point was: sample taken at primary tumor resection. The sequenced material consisted of unsorted whole RNA from tumor, nontumor lung or frozen PBMC. The donors comprised about 65 untreated early-stage non-small cell lung cancer patients. This CDR3 is built from 14 residues. Germline V gene data show CDR1 as SGHRS and CDR2 as YFSETQ. With 2 bases removed from V and 6 bases from J, the gap between germline ends came to 13 bases.

The sequence derives from a male donor with early-stage non-small cell lung cancer. The input for sequencing was PBMCs, taken at surgery. The chain has TRBV5-1 and TRBJ2-3; D possibly corresponds to TRBD1 (5 bases). The CDR3 reads CASSLQDLGDTQYF. The CDR3 region has the DNA TGCGCCAGCAGCTTACAGGACCTGGGGGATACGCAGTATTTT.